The TCR beta chain under discussion was sequenced for a study of cytomegalovirus exposure and HLA in healthy donors. Germline assignment: CDR1 SGHTA and CDR2 FQGTGA. V shed 5 bases and J 0 bases; nucleotides not matched to a gene: 7. The CDR3 is 16 amino acids. A single count supports this clone. The antigen remains undetermined. Study-level findings and limits: The study designated 160 or so TCR beta chains cytomegalovirus-associated.

This table comes from immunoSEQ multiplex PCR, and its TCRdb copy is limited to in-frame clones, with some not included. In the table there are a few hundred thousand clones, over 80% of which are singletons. What was sequenced was PBMCs. This chain joins TRBV7-3 and TRBJ2-1; 7 positions agree with TRBD1. This receptor was obtained from a woman in her late teens or twenties in good health and CMV-seronegative. The CDR3 DNA reads as TGTGCCAGCAGCCCCTGGACAGGCAGCTCCTACAATGAGCAGTTCTTC. Amino acid sequence: CASSPWTGSSYNEQFF.